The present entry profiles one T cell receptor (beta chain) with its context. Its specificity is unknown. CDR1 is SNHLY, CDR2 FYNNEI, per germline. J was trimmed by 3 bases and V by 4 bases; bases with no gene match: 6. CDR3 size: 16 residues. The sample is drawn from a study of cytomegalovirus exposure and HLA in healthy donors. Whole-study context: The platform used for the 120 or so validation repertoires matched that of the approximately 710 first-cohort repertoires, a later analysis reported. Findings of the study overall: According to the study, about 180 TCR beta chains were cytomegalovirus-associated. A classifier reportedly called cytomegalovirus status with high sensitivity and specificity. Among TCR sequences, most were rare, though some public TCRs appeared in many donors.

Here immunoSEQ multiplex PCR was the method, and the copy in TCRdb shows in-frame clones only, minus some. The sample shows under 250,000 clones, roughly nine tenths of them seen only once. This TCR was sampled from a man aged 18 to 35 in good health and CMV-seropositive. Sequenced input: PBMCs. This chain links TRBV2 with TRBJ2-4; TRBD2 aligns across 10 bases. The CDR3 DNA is TGTGCCAGCAGTGCCACTAGCGGGATCGACAAAAACATTCAGTACTTC. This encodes CASSATSGIDKNIQYF.